This passage covers 10 T cell receptor beta chains from one sample sequenced in a study of metastatic and nonmetastatic thyroid tumors. TCRdb reanalyzed the PCR reads with MiXCR. The table has 15,000 to 20,000 clones, about 29% seen once. Not a single patient had been given any form of treatment at any point before undergoing thyroid surgery. Specimen: tumor tissue. The receptors here all came from a male donor with papillary thyroid cancer or a benign thyroid nodule (not recorded which). Some clones in this sample may be carry-over from other donors' samples.

This clone was seen ten or more times. This chain connects TRBV11-2 to TRBJ2-7; 8 positions agree with TRBD2. Trimming at V came to 9 bases and at J to 7 bases, leaving 23 bases not matched to a gene. The CDR3 is 17 amino acids. Per the germline V gene, CDR1 is SGHAT and CDR2 is FQNNGV. As DNA, the CDR3 is TGTGCCAGTAGAAGGGTTATAGCGGGAACTGGTAATTATGAGCAGTACTTC. Translation gives CASRRVIAGTGNYEQYF.

This chain links TRBV3-1 with TRBJ2-4; D is unclear. Per the germline V gene, CDR1 is LGHDT and CDR2 is YNNKEL (reference sequence). The CDR3 has 16 amino acids. With 1 base removed from V and 0 bases from J, the gap between germline ends came to 10 bases. The CDR3 loop reads CASSQGWVVAKNIQYF. The DNA of the CDR3 is TGTGCCAGCAGCCAAGGGTGGGTCGTAGCCAAAAACATTCAGTACTTC.

This clone was seen only a few times. The chain has TRBV28 and TRBJ2-7, with D tentatively TRBD2 (6 bases). This CDR3 spans 14 amino acids. Germline V gives CDR1 MDHEN, CDR2 SYDVKM. V lost 5 bases to trimming and J lost 3 bases, with 14 bases between them. CDR3 in DNA: TGTGCCAGCAGTCTACCGGGACTCCTCTACGAGCAGTACTTC. Protein product: CASSLPGLLYEQYF.

This clone was observed a handful of times. This may come from a read error, since a much larger clone is one base off. The chain is built from TRBV18 and TRBJ2-3, with D hard to call. V lost 6 bases and J 7 bases, leaving 14 bases between the germline ends. The CDR3 has 13 amino acids. CDR1 and CDR2 (germline): KGHSH, LQKENI. The CDR3 DNA is TGTGCCAGCTCTGGGGTCTACGAATATACGCAGTATTTT. It specifies CASSGVYEYTQYF.

Only one count was recorded for this clone. The V gene is TRBV20-1, the J gene TRBJ1-1; 9 bases align to TRBD1. CDR1 is DFQATT, CDR2 SNEGSKA, per germline (reference sequence). The CDR3 contains 15 residues. J gave up 5 bases and V 6 bases, and 13 bases lay outside the gene matches. CDR3 bases: TGCAGTGCGCTGATTGCCGGACAGGGGAAGACTGAAGCTTTCTTT. The encoded protein is CSALIAGQGKTEAFF.

The chain joins TRBV7-2 to TRBJ2-7; tentatively, D is TRBD2 (5 bases). The germline V gene encodes CDR1 SGHTA and CDR2 FQGNSA. V was shortened by 0 bases and J by 5 bases, with 11 bases between the two germline ends. The CDR3 spans 14 residues. The CDR3: CASSLAGARDEQYF. Written as DNA, the CDR3 is TGTGCCAGCAGCTTAGCGGGAGCGAGGGACGAGCAGTACTTC.

The rearrangement links TRBV28 to TRBJ2-4; D is possibly TRBD1 (5 bases). The CDR3 is made up of 15 amino acids. Trimming left V 7 bases short and J 2 bases short, with 15 bases between. The germline CDR1 and CDR2 sequences are MDHEN and SYDVKM. The CDR3 sequence is CASMPGALSKNIQYF. CDR3 bases: TGTGCCAGCATGCCTGGGGCACTATCCAAAAACATTCAGTACTTC.

This chain connects TRBV27 to TRBJ1-2; 7 positions agree with TRBD1. V trimming: 6 bases; J trimming: 1 base; junction bases outside the gene matches: 5. The CDR3 is 14 amino acids. CDR1 is MNHEY, CDR2 SMNVEV, per germline (reference sequence). CDR3 nucleotides: TGTGCCAGCAGGGGGACAGCCGGTAACTATGGCTACACCTTC. Translating it yields CASRGTAGNYGYTF.

This clone was detected only a few times. The chain carries TRBV6-5 and TRBJ1-1; maybe TRBD1 (5 bases). The CDR3 runs to 12 residues. CDR1 and CDR2 (germline): MNHEY, SVGAGI. V was shortened by 7 bases and J by 12 bases, with 18 bases between the two germline ends. CDR3 residues: CASTLTGGKTFF. The CDR3 DNA reads TGTGCCAGCACTTTAACCGGGGGAAAGACTTTCTTT.

The J gene is TRBJ2-3, the V gene TRBV27; D possibly matches TRBD1 or TRBD2 (5 bases each). V gave up 1 base and J gave up 6 bases, with 14 bases separating them. CDR3 size: 15 residues. Germline V CDR1 and CDR2: MNHEY, SMNVEV (reference sequence). The CDR3 protein is CASSLFGGIGDTQYF. The CDR3 region has the DNA TGTGCCAGCAGTTTATTTGGGGGAATAGGGGATACGCAGTATTTT.